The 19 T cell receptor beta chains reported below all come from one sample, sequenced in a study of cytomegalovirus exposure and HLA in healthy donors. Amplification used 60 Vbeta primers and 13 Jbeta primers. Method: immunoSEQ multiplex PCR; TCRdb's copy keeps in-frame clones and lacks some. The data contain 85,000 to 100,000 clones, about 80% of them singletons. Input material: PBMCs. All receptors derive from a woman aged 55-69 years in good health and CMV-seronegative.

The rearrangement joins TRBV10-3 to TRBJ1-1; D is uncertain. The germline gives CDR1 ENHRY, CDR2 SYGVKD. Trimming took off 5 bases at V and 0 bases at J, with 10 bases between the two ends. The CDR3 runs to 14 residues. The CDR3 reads CAISKDSMNTEAFF. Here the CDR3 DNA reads TGTGCCATCAGTAAAGACTCCATGAACACTGAAGCTTTCTTT.

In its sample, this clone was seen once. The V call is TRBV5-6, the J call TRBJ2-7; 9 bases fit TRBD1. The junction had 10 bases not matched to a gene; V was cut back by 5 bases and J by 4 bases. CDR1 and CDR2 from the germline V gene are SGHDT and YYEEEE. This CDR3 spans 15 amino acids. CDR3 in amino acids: CASSRSDRGIYEQYF. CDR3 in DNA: TGTGCCAGCAGTCGATCAGACAGGGGGATTTACGAGCAGTACTTC.

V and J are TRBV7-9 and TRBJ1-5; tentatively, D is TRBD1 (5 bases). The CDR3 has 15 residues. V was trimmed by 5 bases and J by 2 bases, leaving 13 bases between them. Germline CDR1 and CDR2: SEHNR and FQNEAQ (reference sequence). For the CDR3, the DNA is TGTGCCAGCAGCCCGGGGGTGTTCGGCAATCAGCCCCAGCATTTT. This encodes CASSPGVFGNQPQHF.

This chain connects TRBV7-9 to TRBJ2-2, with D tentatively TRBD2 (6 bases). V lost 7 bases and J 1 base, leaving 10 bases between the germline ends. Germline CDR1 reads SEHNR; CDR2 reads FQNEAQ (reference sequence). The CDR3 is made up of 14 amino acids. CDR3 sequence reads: CASTLGGNTGELFF. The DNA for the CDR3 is TGTGCCAGCACCCTGGGGGGGAACACCGGGGAGCTGTTTTTT.

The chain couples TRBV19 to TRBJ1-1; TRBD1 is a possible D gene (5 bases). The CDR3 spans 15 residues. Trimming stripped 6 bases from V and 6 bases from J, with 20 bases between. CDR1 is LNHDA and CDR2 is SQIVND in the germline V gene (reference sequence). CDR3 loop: CASSRTTGLRAEAFF. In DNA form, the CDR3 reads TGTGCCAGTAGCCGGACTACAGGCTTGAGGGCTGAAGCTTTCTTT.

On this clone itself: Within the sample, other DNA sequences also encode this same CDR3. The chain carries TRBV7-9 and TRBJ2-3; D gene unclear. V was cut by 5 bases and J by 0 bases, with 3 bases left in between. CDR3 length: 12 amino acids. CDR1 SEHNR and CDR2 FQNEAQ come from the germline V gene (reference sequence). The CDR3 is CASSLSTDTQYF. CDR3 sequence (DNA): TGTGCCAGCAGCCTCAGCACAGATACGCAGTATTTT.

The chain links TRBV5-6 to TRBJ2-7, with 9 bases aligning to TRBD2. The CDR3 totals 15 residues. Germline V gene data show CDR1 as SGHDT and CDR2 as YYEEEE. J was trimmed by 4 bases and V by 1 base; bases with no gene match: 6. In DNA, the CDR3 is TGTGCCAGCAGCTTGTTGGCTAGCGGGGCGTACGAGCAGTACTTC. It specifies CASSLLASGAYEQYF.

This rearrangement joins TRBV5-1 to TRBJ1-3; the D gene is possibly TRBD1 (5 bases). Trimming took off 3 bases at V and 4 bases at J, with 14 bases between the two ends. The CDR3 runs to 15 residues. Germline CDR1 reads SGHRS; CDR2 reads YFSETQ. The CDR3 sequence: CASSSGGTEGNTIYF. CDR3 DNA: TGCGCCAGCAGCTCTGGAGGGACCGAGGGAAACACCATATATTTT.

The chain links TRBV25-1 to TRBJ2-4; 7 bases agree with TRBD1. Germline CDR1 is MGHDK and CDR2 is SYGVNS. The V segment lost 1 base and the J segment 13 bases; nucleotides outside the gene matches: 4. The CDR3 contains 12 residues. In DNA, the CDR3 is TGTGCCAGCAGTGAATCAGGGGGTTTGCAGTACTTC. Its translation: CASSESGGLQYF.

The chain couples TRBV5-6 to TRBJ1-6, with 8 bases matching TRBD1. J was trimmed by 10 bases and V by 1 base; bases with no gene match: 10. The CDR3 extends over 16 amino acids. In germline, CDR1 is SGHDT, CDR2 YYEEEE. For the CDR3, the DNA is TGTGCCAGCAGCTTGCAGGGGGCCCCGATATGGTCACCCCTCCACTTT. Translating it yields CASSLQGAPIWSPLHF. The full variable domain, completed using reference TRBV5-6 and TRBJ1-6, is DAGVTQSPTHLIKTRGQQVTLRCSPKSGHDTVSWYQQALGQGPQFIFQYYEEEERQRGNFPDRFSGHQFPNYSSELNVNALLLGDSALYLCASSLQGAPIWSPLHFGNGTRLTVT.

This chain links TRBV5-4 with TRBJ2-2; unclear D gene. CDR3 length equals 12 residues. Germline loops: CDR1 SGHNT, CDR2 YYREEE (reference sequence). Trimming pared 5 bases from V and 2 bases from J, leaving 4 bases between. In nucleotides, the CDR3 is TGTGCCAGCAGGCTAAACACCGGGGAGCTGTTTTTT. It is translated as CASRLNTGELFF.

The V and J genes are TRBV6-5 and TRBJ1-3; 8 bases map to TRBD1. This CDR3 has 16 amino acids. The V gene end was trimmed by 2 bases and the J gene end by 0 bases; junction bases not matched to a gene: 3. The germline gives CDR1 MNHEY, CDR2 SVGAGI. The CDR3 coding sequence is TGTGCCAGCAGTTACGCAGGGGGCATCTCTGGAAACACCATATATTTT. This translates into CASSYAGGISGNTIYF.

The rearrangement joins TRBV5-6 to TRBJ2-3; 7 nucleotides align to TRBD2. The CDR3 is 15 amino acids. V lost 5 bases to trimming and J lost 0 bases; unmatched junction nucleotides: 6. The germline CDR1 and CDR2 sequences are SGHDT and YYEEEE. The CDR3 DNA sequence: TGTGCCAGCAGTTTACGAGCGGGGAGCACAGATACGCAGTATTTT. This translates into CASSLRAGSTDTQYF.

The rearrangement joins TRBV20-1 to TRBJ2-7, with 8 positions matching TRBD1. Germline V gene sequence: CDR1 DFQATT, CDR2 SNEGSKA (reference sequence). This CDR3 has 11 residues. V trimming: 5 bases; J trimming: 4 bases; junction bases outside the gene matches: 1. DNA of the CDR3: TGCAGTGCTTACAGGGGGTACGAGCAGTACTTC. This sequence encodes CSAYRGYEQYF.

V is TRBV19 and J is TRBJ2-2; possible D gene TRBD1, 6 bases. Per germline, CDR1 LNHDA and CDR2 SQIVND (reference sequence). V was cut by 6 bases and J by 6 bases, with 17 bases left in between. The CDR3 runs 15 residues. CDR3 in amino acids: CASSNWDTGAGELFF. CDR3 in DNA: TGTGCCAGTAGCAACTGGGACACCGGGGCCGGGGAGCTGTTTTTT.

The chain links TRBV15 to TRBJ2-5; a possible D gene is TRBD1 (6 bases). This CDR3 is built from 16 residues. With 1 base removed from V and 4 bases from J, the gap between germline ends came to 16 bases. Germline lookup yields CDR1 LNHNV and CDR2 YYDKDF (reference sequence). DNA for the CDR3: TGTGCCACCAGCAGAGCGGGACGTTGGGGGCGAGAGACCCAGTACTTC. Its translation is CATSRAGRWGRETQYF.

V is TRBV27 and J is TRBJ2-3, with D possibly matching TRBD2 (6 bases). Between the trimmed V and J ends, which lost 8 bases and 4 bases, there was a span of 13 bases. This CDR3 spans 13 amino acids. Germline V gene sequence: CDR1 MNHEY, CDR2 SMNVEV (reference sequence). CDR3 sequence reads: CASLLEGADTQYF. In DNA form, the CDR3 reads TGTGCCAGCCTTCTGGAGGGAGCAGATACGCAGTATTTT.

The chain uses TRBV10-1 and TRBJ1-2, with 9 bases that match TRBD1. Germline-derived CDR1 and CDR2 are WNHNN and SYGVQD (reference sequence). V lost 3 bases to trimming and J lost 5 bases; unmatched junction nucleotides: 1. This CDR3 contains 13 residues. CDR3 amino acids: CASSDGQGYGYTF. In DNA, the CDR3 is TGCGCCAGCAGTGACGGACAGGGGTATGGCTACACCTTC.

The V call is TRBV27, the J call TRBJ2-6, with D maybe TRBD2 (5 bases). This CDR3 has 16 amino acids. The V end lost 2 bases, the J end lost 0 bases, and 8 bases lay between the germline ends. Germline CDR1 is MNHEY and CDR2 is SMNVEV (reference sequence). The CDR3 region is CASSLGGSSGANVLTF. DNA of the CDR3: TGTGCCAGCAGTTTAGGTGGGAGCTCTGGGGCCAACGTCCTGACTTTC.